The clone carrying this TCR beta chain was picked up a small number of times. The data originate from a study of graft-versus-host responses after intestinal transplantation. Method: immunoSEQ multiplex PCR; TCRdb's copy keeps in-frame clones and lacks some. The sample includes more than 15,000 clones, roughly 80% of them seen just once. Lamina propria and intraepithelial lymphocytes were released by processing graft tissue. The CDR3 runs 19 residues. Sequencing used ileum tissue, obtained around 69 weeks after intestinal transplant. The rearrangement joins TRBV21-1 to TRBJ1-4. TRBV21-1 is a recognized pseudogene. This TCR was recovered from a human patient who received an intestinal transplant, so some T cells may come from the graft donor. Written as DNA, the CDR3 is TGTGCCAGCAGCAAACGACGGACAGAGGGACTTTCTCTACGTGAAAAACTGTTTTTT. It codes for CASSKRRTEGLSLREKLFF.